These 24 T cell receptor beta chains were all obtained from the same sample, sequenced in a study of cytomegalovirus exposure and HLA in healthy donors. PCR employed 60 Vbeta and 13 Jbeta primers. Some clones are missing from TCRdb's copy, which holds only in-frame ones; the method was immunoSEQ multiplex PCR. Among 100,000 to 150,000 clones listed, 81% were seen once. The sequenced sample consisted of PBMCs. The receptors were gathered from a man aged 18 to 30 in good health and CMV-seropositive.

The CDR3 sequence: CASRRTGEEFF. CDR3 sequence (DNA): TGTGCCAGCAGGCGGACAGGGGAAGAGTTCTTC. The chain carries TRBV6-5 and TRBJ2-1; 9 positions match TRBD1. In germline, CDR1 is MNHEY, CDR2 SVGAGI. This CDR3 is built from 11 residues. V gave up 6 bases and J gave up 14 bases; unmatched junction bases: 5.

This clone has a handful of counts. The CDR3 sequence is CASSADRVFGTDTQYF. In DNA, the CDR3 is TGTGCCAGCAGTGCCGACAGGGTTTTTGGCACAGATACGCAGTATTTT. This chain connects TRBV2 to TRBJ2-3; 7 bases match TRBD1. This CDR3 spans 16 amino acids. Per the germline V gene, CDR1 is SNHLY and CDR2 is FYNNEI. The trim removed 4 bases at V and 1 base at J, leaving 8 bases unmatched.

The chain recombines TRBV9 with TRBJ2-1, with 8 bases matching TRBD1. Germline V CDR1 and CDR2: SGDLS, YYNGEE. This CDR3 is 15 amino acids long. V was clipped by 0 bases and J by 6 bases; unmatched bases: 5. Here the CDR3 DNA reads TGTGCCAGCAGCGTAGTGGGGACAGGTATCAATGAGCAGTTCTTC. Translation gives CASSVVGTGINEQFF.

This clone was counted a few times. The rearrangement links TRBV5-1 to TRBJ2-2; TRBD2 agrees at 12 bases. The CDR3 totals 16 residues. CDR1 is SGHRS, CDR2 YFSETQ, per germline. J gave up 5 bases and V 2 bases, and 4 bases lay outside the gene matches. CDR3 nucleotide sequence: TGCGCCAGCAGCTTAACAACTAGCGGGGGGACCGGGGAGCTGTTTTTT. This encodes CASSLTTSGGTGELFF.

This clone came up a few times. This rearrangement joins TRBV18 to TRBJ2-5; 7 bases are shared with TRBD1. The CDR3 sequence is 15 residues long. The germline CDR1 and CDR2 sequences are KGHSH and LQKENI. The V gene end was trimmed by 6 bases and the J gene end by 4 bases; junction bases not matched to a gene: 11. DNA for the CDR3: TGTGCCAGCTCCCTCGACAGGGAATTAGGAGAGACCCAGTACTTC. It translates to CASSLDRELGETQYF.

The V gene is TRBV10-3, the J gene TRBJ2-7; tentatively, D is TRBD1 (6 bases). The CDR3 extends over 13 amino acids. In germline, CDR1 is ENHRY, CDR2 SYGVKD. V was trimmed by 4 bases and J by 2 bases, leaving 9 bases between them. The CDR3 bases are TGTGCCATCAGTGGGCAGGGGACCTACGAGCAGTACTTC. Translation gives CAISGQGTYEQYF.

The chain combines TRBV6-1 with TRBJ2-5, with 9 bases fitting TRBD2. The J call is doubtful: the DNA matches TRBJ2-7 better. Germline lookup yields CDR1 MNHNS and CDR2 SASEGT. The CDR3 length is 15 residues. CDR3 nucleotide sequence: TGTGCCAGCAGTGAAGCAGTAGCGGGAGTCTACGAGCAGTACTTC. It encodes CASSEAVAGVYEQYF.

This clone was recorded once. The chain couples TRBV30 to TRBJ1-1; D gene ambiguous. Germline V CDR1 and CDR2: GTSNPN, SVGIG (reference sequence). V was cut by 3 bases and J by 3 bases, with 11 bases left in between. The CDR3 is 13 residues long. As DNA, the CDR3 is TGTGCCTGGAGCCCCAGCGCTCACACTGAAGCTTTCTTT. Translating it yields CAWSPSAHTEAFF.

The chain couples TRBV19 to TRBJ2-1, with D possibly TRBD2 on 7 matching bases. The CDR3 loop spans 14 amino acids. Trimming took 8 bases from V and 4 from J, leaving 15 bases between them. Per the germline V gene, CDR1 is LNHDA and CDR2 is SQIVND (reference sequence). The DNA for the CDR3 is TGTGCCAGTCGCAAGGGGGGGACTTACAATGAGCAGTTCTTC. Protein: CASRKGGTYNEQFF.

The count of this clone is one. This chain uses TRBV5-1 with TRBJ1-2, with a tentative D call TRBD1 (5 bases). The V and J ends lost 6 bases and 5 bases respectively, with 14 bases between them. Germline V gene lookup returns CDR1 SGHRS and CDR2 YFSETQ. The CDR3 is 13 residues long. DNA of the CDR3: TGCGCCAGCAATACCGGGGAGGGGTATGGCTACACCTTC. Protein: CASNTGEGYGYTF.

The chain combines TRBV30 with TRBJ2-7; D is possibly TRBD1 (6 bases). The germline V and J ends were trimmed by 2 bases and 2 bases, with 19 bases remaining between them. Per the germline V gene, CDR1 is GTSNPN and CDR2 is SVGIG (reference sequence). The CDR3 spans 16 residues. CDR3 sequence reads: CAWSISGQLRAYEQYF. DNA for the CDR3: TGTGCCTGGAGTATCTCAGGACAGTTGAGGGCCTACGAGCAGTACTTC.

Remarks on this clone: The identical CDR3 is also encoded by other nucleotide sequences in the sample. The V call is TRBV5-4, the J call TRBJ1-1, with a possible D match to TRBD1 (5 bases). V lost 1 base, J lost 1 base, and 5 bases lay in between. Germline V gives CDR1 SGHNT, CDR2 YYREEE (reference sequence). This CDR3 contains 13 residues. CDR3 DNA: TGTGCCAGCAGCTTGACAGGGAACACTGAAGCTTTCTTT. Protein sequence: CASSLTGNTEAFF. Complete variable domain (other parts from reference TRBV5-4 and TRBJ1-1): ETGVTQSPTHLIKTRGQQVTLRCSSQSGHNTVSWYQQALGQGPQFIFQYYREEENGRGNFPPRFSGLQFPNYSSELNVNALELDDSALYLCASSLTGNTEAFFGQGTRLTVV.

DNA of the CDR3: TGTGCCAGCAGTGAGCGATCTCACAATGAGCAGTTCTTC. Its translation: CASSERSHNEQFF. The V gene is TRBV6-4, the J gene TRBJ2-1; D ambiguous. CDR3 size: 13 residues. Germline assignment: CDR1 MRHNA and CDR2 SNTAGT. Trimming took 3 bases from V and 5 from J, leaving 8 bases between them.

This sequence joins TRBV4-3 and TRBJ2-7; maybe TRBD1 (6 bases). V lost 3 bases, J lost 7 bases, and 16 bases lay in between. The CDR3 contains 14 residues. Germline values: CDR1 LGHNA, CDR2 YSLEER. This CDR3 is CASSQIVAGEEQYF. DNA of the CDR3: TGCGCCAGCAGCCAGATAGTTGCAGGGGAAGAGCAGTACTTC.

The rearrangement links TRBV7-2 to TRBJ1-6; 7 nucleotides line up with TRBD1. V shed 6 bases and J 7 bases; nucleotides not matched to a gene: 6. The CDR3 runs 14 residues. Germline assignment: CDR1 SGHTA and CDR2 FQGNSA. The chain's CDR3 is CASSEQGENSPLHF. Written as DNA, the CDR3 is TGTGCCAGCAGTGAGCAGGGGGAGAATTCACCCCTCCACTTT.

The V and J genes are TRBV9 and TRBJ2-7; 8 bases match TRBD2. Germline trimming cut 2 bases from V and 3 bases from J; bases unmatched to any gene: 7. This CDR3 is 15 amino acids long. Looked up from germline, CDR1 is SGDLS and CDR2 is YYNGEE. The DNA for the CDR3 is TGTGCCAGCAGCGTCTCAGCGGGAGCGTTCTACGAGCAGTACTTC. It is translated as CASSVSAGAFYEQYF. The full variable domain, rest sourced from reference TRBV9 and TRBJ2-7, is DSGVTQTPKHLITATGQRVTLRCSPRSGDLSVYWYQQSLDQGLQFLIQYYNGEERAKGNILERFSAQQFPDLHSELNLSSLELGDSALYFCASSVSAGAFYEQYFGPGTRLTVT.

This clone was seen once. The V gene is TRBV5-1, the J gene TRBJ2-7; D is unresolved. V dropped 0 bases and J dropped 5 bases, with 3 bases sitting between them. Germline V gene lookup returns CDR1 SGHRS and CDR2 YFSETQ. The CDR3 length is 11 residues. The chain's CDR3 is CASSLVNEQYF. The CDR3 nucleotides are TGCGCCAGCAGCTTGGTTAACGAGCAGTACTTC.

This clone has just a few counts. The chain has TRBV11-2 and TRBJ2-1; tentatively, D is TRBD2 (5 bases). The CDR3 runs 15 residues. Germline CDR1 and CDR2: SGHAT and FQNNGV. V was trimmed by 0 bases and J by 9 bases, leaving 15 bases between them. The CDR3 nucleotides read TGTGCCAGCAGCTTAGATTCTCCGGGGTTCGTTGAGCAGTTCTTC. Its protein product is CASSLDSPGFVEQFF. Using reference TRBV11-2 and TRBJ2-1 for the parts outside the CDR3, the full variable domain is EAGVAQSPRYKIIEKRQSVAFWCNPISGHATLYWYQQILGQGPKLLIQFQNNGVVDDSQLPKDRFSAERLKGVDSTLKIQPAKLEDSAVYLCASSLDSPGFVEQFFGPGTRLTVL.

The V and J genes are TRBV18 and TRBJ1-4; 7 bases map to TRBD1. The V gene's germline CDR1 is KGHSH and CDR2 LQKENI. The ends lost 3 bases at V and 8 bases at J; junction bases unmatched: 3. This CDR3 is built from 13 residues. Here the CDR3 reads CASSPLTGEKLFF. In DNA, the CDR3 is TGTGCCAGCTCACCCCTGACAGGGGAAAAACTGTTTTTT.

The sample holds a few counts of this clone. In the same sample, other DNA sequences code for this CDR3. CDR3 DNA: TGTGCCAGTAGTATTTCGGTGAACACTGAAGCTTTCTTT. The encoded protein is CASSISVNTEAFF. The J gene is TRBJ1-1, the V gene TRBV19; D is unresolved. Germline CDR1 is LNHDA and CDR2 is SQIVND (reference sequence). The CDR3 extends over 13 amino acids. V lost 3 bases to trimming and J lost 0 bases, with 5 bases between them. The full variable domain, rest sourced from reference TRBV19 and TRBJ1-1, is DGGITQSPKYLFRKEGQNVTLSCEQNLNHDAMYWYRQDPGQGLRLIYYSQIVNDFQKGDIAEGYSVSREKKESFPLTVTSAQKNPTAFYLCASSISVNTEAFFGQGTRLTVV.

The V gene is TRBV9, the J gene TRBJ2-3; 13 bases are shared with TRBD2. The germline gives CDR1 SGDLS, CDR2 YYNGEE. This CDR3 is 16 amino acids long. V was clipped by 3 bases and J by 5 bases; unmatched bases: 6. The CDR3 reads CASSARLAGGKDTQYF. In DNA, the CDR3 is TGTGCCAGCAGCGCCCGACTAGCGGGGGGTAAAGATACGCAGTATTTT.

The rearrangement joins TRBV6-6 to TRBJ2-7, with 10 nucleotides matching TRBD2. The CDR3 extends over 14 amino acids. J was trimmed by 3 bases and V by 2 bases; bases with no gene match: 1. Germline V gene data show CDR1 as MNHNY and CDR2 as SVGAGI (reference sequence). The CDR3 sequence: CASSYLAGDYEQYF. In DNA, the CDR3 is TGTGCCAGCAGTTACCTAGCGGGGGACTACGAGCAGTACTTC.

About this clone itself: The same CDR3 is also encoded by other DNA sequences in this sample. The rearrangement links TRBV18 to TRBJ1-1; tentatively, D is TRBD1 (5 bases). Germline CDR1 KGHSH, CDR2 LQKENI. CDR3 length: 14 residues. V lost 2 bases, J lost 0 bases, and 7 bases lay in between. CDR3 coding DNA: TGTGCCAGCTCACCAACAGGAATGAACACTGAAGCTTTCTTT. Translating it yields CASSPTGMNTEAFF.

The V and J genes are TRBV7-9 and TRBJ1-5; a weak D match, TRBD1 (5 bases). The CDR3 extends over 14 amino acids. Germline V gene sequence: CDR1 SEHNR, CDR2 FQNEAQ (reference sequence). V shed 0 bases and J shed 2 bases, with 5 bases lying between them. The CDR3, as DNA: TGTGCCAGCAGCTTAGCAGGGGGCAATCAGCCCCAGCATTTT. Translating gives CASSLAGGNQPQHF.